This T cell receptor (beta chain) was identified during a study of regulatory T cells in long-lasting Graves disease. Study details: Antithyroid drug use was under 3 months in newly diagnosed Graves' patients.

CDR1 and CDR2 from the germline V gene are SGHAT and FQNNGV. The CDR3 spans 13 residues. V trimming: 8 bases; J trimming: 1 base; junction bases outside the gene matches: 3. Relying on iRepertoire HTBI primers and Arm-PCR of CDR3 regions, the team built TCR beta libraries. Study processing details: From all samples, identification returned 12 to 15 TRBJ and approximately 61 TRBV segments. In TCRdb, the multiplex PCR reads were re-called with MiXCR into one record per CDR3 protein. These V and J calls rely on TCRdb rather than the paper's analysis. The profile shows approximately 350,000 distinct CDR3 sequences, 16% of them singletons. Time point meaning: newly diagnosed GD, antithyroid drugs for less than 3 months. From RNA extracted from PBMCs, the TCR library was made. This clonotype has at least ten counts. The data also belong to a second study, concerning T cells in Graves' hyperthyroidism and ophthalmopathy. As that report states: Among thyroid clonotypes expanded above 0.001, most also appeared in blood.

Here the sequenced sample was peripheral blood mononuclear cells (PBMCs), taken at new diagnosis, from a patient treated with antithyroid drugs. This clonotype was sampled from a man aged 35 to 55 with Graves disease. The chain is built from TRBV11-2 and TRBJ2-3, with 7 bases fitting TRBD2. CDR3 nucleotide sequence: TGTGCCAGCGGTGCGGGGGGCACAGATACGCAGTATTTT. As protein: CASGAGGTDTQYF.